The entry that follows covers one T cell receptor (beta chain) sequence. What it binds is unknown. The CDR3 loop spans 14 amino acids. Germline V CDR1 and CDR2: MNHNY, SVGAGI (reference sequence). Trimming at V came to 0 bases and at J to 5 bases, leaving 3 bases not matched to a gene. The samples, holding roughly 0.9-11 million cryopreserved PBMC, were thawed before DNA extraction was carried out. The sample is drawn from a study of long-term antiretroviral therapy in people with HIV. Investigators performed immunoSEQ version v3.0 at survey level. Repertoires were generated with immunoSEQ multiplex PCR, while TCRdb's copy carries only in-frame clones and drops some. The sample contains tens of thousands of clones, about 80% of which appear only once. Regarding the study as a whole: Every time point showed a repertoire led by clones expanded before ART.

This clonotype originated in a man between 18 and 29 years old with HIV. Specimen: unsorted PBMCs, collected 0.4 years before starting antiretroviral therapy. The chain carries TRBV6-6 and TRBJ2-5; 7 bases are shared with TRBD2. The CDR3, as DNA: TGTGCCAGCAGTTACTCGACTAGCTCGGAGACCCAGTACTTC. This translates into CASSYSTSSETQYF.